These 5 T cell receptor beta chains came from one sample sequenced in a study of blood T cell repertoires in COVID-19. Only in-frame clones appear in the TCRdb table, and some are missing; sequencing was by immunoSEQ multiplex PCR. The sample contains fewer than 250,000 clones, approximately 86% of which appear only once. The sequenced sample consisted of peripheral blood. The receptors here all came from a woman in her sixties who had recovered from COVID-19.

The gene calls are TRBV12-5 and TRBJ2-3, with D possibly being TRBD2 (6 bases). With 4 bases removed from V and 2 bases from J, the gap between germline ends came to 16 bases. The germline gives CDR1 LGHNT, CDR2 FRNRAP. This CDR3 is 16 amino acids long. CDR3 sequence: CASGSAVADLTDTQYF. DNA for the CDR3: TGTGCTAGTGGTTCCGCGGTAGCGGACCTCACAGATACGCAGTATTTT.

V and J are TRBV27 and TRBJ1-2; D possibly corresponds to TRBD1 (5 bases). Germline V gives CDR1 MNHEY, CDR2 SMNVEV (reference sequence). There are 15 residues in the CDR3. V was trimmed by 3 bases and J by 4 bases, leaving 15 bases between them. The CDR3 bases are TGTGCCAGCAGTTTCTCGCCTGGGGGGACCTATGGCTACACCTTC. It translates to CASSFSPGGTYGYTF.

On this clone: In the same sample, other DNA sequences code for this CDR3. The gene calls are TRBV29-1 and TRBJ1-4; 7 nucleotides align to TRBD1. Germline assignment: CDR1 SQVTM and CDR2 ANQGSEA. With 4 bases clipped from V and 8 bases from J, the junction kept 4 bases outside the gene matches. The CDR3 consists of 12 residues. In DNA form, the CDR3 reads TGCAGCGTTGGTTACAGGGGAGAAAAACTGTTTTTT. It is translated as CSVGYRGEKLFF. Using reference TRBV29-1 and TRBJ1-4 for the parts outside the CDR3, the full variable domain is SAVISQKPSRDICQRGTSLTIQCQVDSQVTMMFWYRQQPGQSLTLIATANQGSEATYESGFVIDKFPISRPNLTFSTLTVSNMSPEDSSIYLCSVGYRGEKLFFGSGTQLSVL.

Comments on this clone: In the same sample, other DNA sequences code for this CDR3. The rearrangement uses TRBV19 and TRBJ2-7, with D possibly TRBD1 on 7 matching bases. The CDR3 runs to 14 residues. The V end lost 1 base, the J end lost 3 bases, and 10 bases lay between the germline ends. Germline CDR1 reads LNHDA; CDR2 reads SQIVND (reference sequence). Here the CDR3 DNA reads TGTGCCAGTAGTATAGGCCAGGGGGGCTACGAGCAGTACTTC. Translation: CASSIGQGGYEQYF.

The chain is built from TRBV27 and TRBJ2-4; D gene uncertain. Germline V gives CDR1 MNHEY, CDR2 SMNVEV (reference sequence). The CDR3 sequence is 11 residues long. V lost 4 bases and J 15 bases, leaving 13 bases between the germline ends. The CDR3 spells CASSSPGGTYF. CDR3 bases: TGTGCCAGCAGTTCCCCCGGTGGTACGTACTTC.